The 20 T cell receptor beta chains listed next were all sequenced from one sample in a study of Graves' ophthalmopathy and Graves' hyperthyroidism. Amplification targeted the TCR beta CDR3 regions, with RNA transcripts as the source material. A first-round RT-PCR used HTBI primers, followed by a second-round multiplex PCR. MiXCR was run by TCRdb on the multiplex PCR reads, yielding one entry per CDR3 protein. The sample lists 900,000 to 1,200,000 distinct CDR3 sequences; roughly 35% were seen once. The sequenced material came from peripheral blood or thyroid tissue (not recorded which). The receptors derive from an adult man with Graves' hyperthyroidism.

This clonotype was seen ten or more times. The chain is built from TRBV19 and TRBJ1-5, with 10 bases fitting TRBD1. With 7 bases clipped from V and 5 bases from J, the junction kept 8 bases outside the gene matches. CDR1 is LNHDA, CDR2 SQIVND, per germline (reference sequence). This CDR3 spans 15 amino acids. The CDR3 protein is CASTWDRGSHQPQHF. DNA of the CDR3: TGTGCCAGTACTTGGGACAGGGGTTCCCATCAGCCCCAGCATTTT.

This clonotype has ten or more counts. The V and J genes are TRBV10-2 and TRBJ1-5, with D possibly being TRBD1 (6 bases). The CDR3 runs to 15 residues. Deletions cut 4 bases from V and 5 bases from J, with 15 bases between. CDR1 WSHSY and CDR2 SAAADI come from the germline V gene. For the CDR3, the DNA is TGCGCCAGCAGTGTTCTGGGGGCGGAGGATCAGCCCCAGCATTTT. Amino acid sequence: CASSVLGAEDQPQHF.

This clonotype was detected only a few times. The J gene is TRBJ1-5, the V gene TRBV15, with a possible D match to TRBD1 (6 bases). The CDR3 length is 15 residues. Germline V gene lookup returns CDR1 LNHNV and CDR2 YYDKDF (reference sequence). The V end was cut by 5 bases, the J end by 0 bases, with 11 bases between. CDR3 region: CATSGGQTSNQPQHF. CDR3 nucleotide sequence: TGTGCCACCAGCGGTGGACAGACTAGCAATCAGCCCCAGCATTTT.

The chain is built from TRBV11-2 and TRBJ2-7, with 13 positions matching TRBD2. The V segment lost 4 bases and the J segment 0 bases; nucleotides outside the gene matches: 12. CDR1 and CDR2 (germline): SGHAT, FQNNGV. The length of the CDR3 is 19 residues. CDR3 nucleotides: TGTGCCAGCAGCTGGGCCCCGGGACTAGCGGGGAGAAACTCCTACGAGCAGTACTTC. As protein: CASSWAPGLAGRNSYEQYF.

This chain connects TRBV10-3 to TRBJ1-5; 9 bases line up with TRBD1. V trimming: 7 bases; J trimming: 11 bases; junction bases outside the gene matches: 9. CDR1 is ENHRY, CDR2 SYGVKD, per germline. The CDR3 is 13 residues long. The CDR3, as DNA: TGTGCCATCAAAGGACAGGGGAAAGAGACCCAGCATTTT. Residues: CAIKGQGKETQHF.

This chain uses TRBV9 with TRBJ1-1; D remains unclear. Trimming stripped 2 bases from V and 1 base from J, with 12 bases between. This CDR3 is 15 amino acids long. The germline CDR1 and CDR2 sequences are SGDLS and YYNGEE. The CDR3 sequence: CASSVDGNTNTEAFF. CDR3 DNA: TGTGCCAGCAGCGTCGACGGGAACACGAACACTGAAGCTTTCTTT.

The sample holds many counts of this clonotype. This chain joins TRBV5-1 and TRBJ2-7, with 9 positions matching TRBD1. The CDR3 has 15 residues. V dropped 7 bases and J dropped 7; count of bases not matched to a gene: 15. From germline, CDR1 is SGHRS and CDR2 YFSETQ. CDR3 residues: CASSGQTGTGLEQYF. In nucleotides, the CDR3 is TGCGCCAGCTCGGGACAAACCGGGACAGGGTTGGAGCAGTACTTC.

Regarding this clonotype: One junction end disagrees with the germline gene, perhaps due to a read error. J is TRBJ2-7 and V is TRBV19; D uncertain. Germline CDR1 reads LNHDA; CDR2 reads SQIVND (reference sequence). CDR3 length: 13 residues. The CDR3 DNA follows: TGCGCCAGTAGTGCCTACAGCTCCTACGAGCAGTACTTC. This encodes CASSAYSSYEQYF.

This clonotype was found many times. The J gene is TRBJ2-5, the V gene TRBV6-5; 8 nucleotides line up with TRBD1. The CDR3 sequence is 16 residues long. The junction had 12 bases not matched to a gene; V was cut back by 8 bases and J by 1 base. Germline V gene sequence: CDR1 MNHEY, CDR2 SVGAGI. CDR3 region: CASQANGGQGQETQYF. For the CDR3, the DNA is TGTGCCAGCCAAGCCAATGGAGGACAGGGCCAAGAGACCCAGTACTTC.

The chain combines TRBV7-3 with TRBJ2-7, with TRBD1 matching over 11 bases. The CDR3 spans 15 residues. Trimming took 3 bases from V and 4 from J; bases not matched to a gene: 5. Per the germline V gene, CDR1 is SGHTA and CDR2 is FQGTGA. The CDR3 DNA follows: TGTGCCAGCAGCTTTACCGGGACAGGGGGATACGAGCAGTACGTC. Translation gives CASSFTGTGGYEQYV.

This clonotype was detected ten times or more. This chain connects TRBV14 to TRBJ2-2; 8 bases agree with TRBD2. The CDR3 is 16 residues long. V was pared by 1 base and J by 4 bases, with 5 bases of the junction left unmatched. Per the germline V gene, CDR1 is SGHDN and CDR2 is FVKESK. The CDR3: CASSQVAGRGTGELFF. CDR3 nucleotides: TGTGCCAGCAGCCAAGTAGCCGGGAGGGGCACCGGGGAGCTGTTTTTT.

This clonotype has more than one count but fewer than ten. V and J are TRBV29-1 and TRBJ2-2, with D possibly TRBD2 on 7 matching bases. This CDR3 is 9 amino acids long. V lost 4 bases and J 16 bases, leaving 10 bases between the germline ends. Looked up from germline, CDR1 is SQVTM and CDR2 is ANQGSEA. CDR3 DNA sequence: TGCAGCGTTGCCGGGGGGCGGTTTTTT. It specifies CSVAGGRFF.

This clonotype showed up just a few times. This chain joins TRBV6-5 and TRBJ2-7, with a tentative D call TRBD2 (6 bases). Trimming took off 11 bases at V and 4 bases at J, with 21 bases between the two ends. In germline, CDR1 is MNHEY, CDR2 SVGAGI. CDR3 length: 14 residues. The CDR3 region has the DNA TGTGCCTCCCGGGGTCAGCGGGTGCTGTACGAGCAGTACTTC. Its protein product is CASRGQRVLYEQYF.

J is TRBJ2-5 and V is TRBV20-1; D is unclear. The germline gives CDR1 DFQATT, CDR2 SNEGSKA (reference sequence). This CDR3 has 12 amino acids. Trimming took 5 bases from V and 9 from J, leaving 16 bases between them. This chain's CDR3 is CSAGSVREAQYF. CDR3 bases: TGCAGTGCTGGATCAGTACGTGAGGCCCAGTACTTC.

This sequence joins TRBV5-1 and TRBJ1-4, with TRBD1 as a possible D gene (6 bases). The V end lost 2 bases, the J end lost 7 bases, and 12 bases lay between the germline ends. In germline, CDR1 is SGHRS, CDR2 YFSETQ. CDR3 length equals 14 residues. This CDR3 is CASSLGGFSEKLFF. As DNA, the CDR3 is TGCGCCAGCAGCTTAGGGGGATTTAGTGAAAAACTGTTTTTT.

This clonotype was seen at least ten times. The genes are TRBV25-1 and TRBJ1-4; D uncertain. V was pared by 6 bases and J by 8 bases, with 16 bases between. The germline V gene has CDR1 MGHDK and CDR2 SYGVNS. The CDR3 runs 14 residues. As DNA, the CDR3 is TGTGCCAGCAGGGGCCAGCGGAGCAGCGAAAAACTGTTTTTT. Encoded protein: CASRGQRSSEKLFF.

This clonotype was counted at least ten times. The chain links TRBV7-8 to TRBJ2-5; tentatively, D is TRBD2 (6 bases). The CDR3 runs 15 residues. V was shortened by 0 bases and J by 1 base, with 9 bases between the two germline ends. Per germline, CDR1 SGHVS and CDR2 FQNEAQ. As DNA, the CDR3 is TGTGCCAGCAGCTTAGCTAGCGGATCCCAAGAGACCCAGTACTTC. It specifies CASSLASGSQETQYF.

This clonotype was observed at least ten times. CDR3: CASRWEANYGYTF. CDR3 nucleotides: TGTGCCAGCAGATGGGAAGCTAACTATGGCTACACCTTC. This chain links TRBV2 with TRBJ1-2; D remains unclear. CDR1 SNHLY and CDR2 FYNNEI come from the germline V gene. This CDR3 has 13 amino acids. Trimming pared 6 bases from V and 0 bases from J, leaving 8 bases between. Supplemented by reference TRBV2 and TRBJ1-2, the full variable domain reads EPEVTQTPSHQVTQMGQEVILRCVPISNHLYFYWYRQILGQKVEFLVSFYNNEISEKSEIFDDQFSVERPDGSNFTLKIRSTKLEDSAMYFCASRWEANYGYTFGSGTRLTVV.

V and J are TRBV20-1 and TRBJ2-7; 7 bases fit TRBD1. Trimming took 4 bases from V and 4 from J; bases not matched to a gene: 4. Germline loops: CDR1 DFQATT, CDR2 SNEGSKA (reference sequence). The CDR3 covers 12 residues. CDR3 sequence (DNA): TGCAGTGCTAAAAAGGGGGCTTACGAGCAGTACTTC. This encodes CSAKKGAYEQYF.

Regarding this clonotype: This may come from a read error, since a much larger clone is one base off. The chain carries TRBV5-1 and TRBJ1-1; the D is unclear. Trimming removed 1 base from V and 2 bases from J, with 12 bases in between. The CDR3 extends over 15 amino acids. CDR1 and CDR2 from the germline V gene are SGHRS and YFSETQ. The CDR3 region has the DNA TGCGCCAGCAGCTTGCACGGCCGCTCAAACACTGAAGCTTTCTTT. Amino acids: CASSLHGRSNTEAFF. The entire variable domain, with the rest obtained from reference TRBV5-1 and TRBJ1-1, is as follows: KAGVTQTPRYLIKTRGQQVTLSCSPISGHRSVSWYQQTPGQGLQFLFEYFSETQRNKGNFPGRFSGRQFSNSRSEMNVSTLELGDSALYLCASSLHGRSNTEAFFGQGTRLTVV.